A selection of T cell receptor beta chains follows, all from one sample in a study of CD8 T cells in ankylosing spondylitis. TCRdb called the 5' RACE reads again in MiXCR, with one record for every CDR3 protein. The table records 15,000 to 20,000 distinct CDR3 sequences, around 8% of them present only once. Sequencing was performed on blood. These receptors all stem from a male donor with ankylosing spondylitis or in good health (not recorded which). Both conserved end residues are part of each CDR3. D genes are given only for firm matches. Expanded clones are given a class, and other clones once, few, many or no size at all.

v_call: TRBV27; d_call: TRBD2; j_call: TRBJ2-2; clone_size: -; cdr3_nt: TGTGCCAGCGGAGGTAGCGGGAGGTCTCCCGGGGAGCTGTTTTTT; cdr3_aa: CASGGSGRSPGELFF
v_call: TRBV5-3; d_call: -; j_call: TRBJ1-1; clone_size: -; cdr3_nt: TGTGCCAGAAGCTTGGCAGGGTTAACTGAAGCTTTCTTT; cdr3_aa: CARSLAGLTEAFF
v_call: TRBV7-9; d_call: TRBD1; j_call: TRBJ2-2; clone_size: many; cdr3_nt: TGTGCCAGCAGGCCACAGGGGCACACCGGGGAGCTGTTTTTT; cdr3_aa: CASRPQGHTGELFF
v_call: TRBV18; d_call: TRBD1; j_call: TRBJ1-4; clone_size: -; cdr3_nt: TGTGCCAGCTCACCTGGGACAGGGGATGAAAAACTGTTTTTT; cdr3_aa: CASSPGTGDEKLFF
v_call: TRBV7-3; d_call: -; j_call: TRBJ2-5; clone_size: many; cdr3_nt: TGTGCCAGCAGCCCAACGCCAGGGCAGGCGACCCAGTACTTC; cdr3_aa: CASSPTPGQATQYF
v_call: TRBV25-1; d_call: -; j_call: TRBJ2-1; clone_size: many; cdr3_nt: TGTGCCAGCAGTGCCCTTGAGGGTGAGCAGTTCTTC; cdr3_aa: CASSALEGEQFF
v_call: TRBV3-1; d_call: TRBD2; j_call: TRBJ2-1; clone_size: few; cdr3_nt: TGTGCCAGCAGCCCCCTAGCGGGGGTGAATGAGCAGTTCTTC; cdr3_aa: CASSPLAGVNEQFF
v_call: TRBV7-7; d_call: TRBD2; j_call: TRBJ2-2; clone_size: many; cdr3_nt: TGTGCTAGCAGCCCCTCGGTAGTAGCGGGCACCGGGGAGCTGTTTTTT; cdr3_aa: CASSPSVVAGTGELFF
v_call: TRBV5-5; d_call: -; j_call: TRBJ1-1; clone_size: many; cdr3_nt: TGTGCCAGCAGCGGCAACACTGAAGCTTTCTTT; cdr3_aa: CASSGNTEAFF
v_call: TRBV6-2/TRBV6-3; d_call: TRBD2; j_call: TRBJ2-2; clone_size: -; cdr3_nt: TGTGCCAGCAGTCGGACTAGCGCTCGAGGGGAGCTGTTTTTT; cdr3_aa: CASSRTSARGELFF
v_call: TRBV7-2; d_call: -; j_call: TRBJ2-1; clone_size: many; cdr3_nt: TGTGCCAGCAGCCGATCGGGAACCTACAATGAGCAGTTCTTC; cdr3_aa: CASSRSGTYNEQFF
v_call: TRBV5-1; d_call: -; j_call: TRBJ1-1; clone_size: many; cdr3_nt: TGCGCCAGCAGATATCACGAGGTTGTAAACACTGAAGCTTTCTTT; cdr3_aa: CASRYHEVVNTEAFF
v_call: TRBV20-1; d_call: -; j_call: TRBJ2-3; clone_size: many; cdr3_nt: TGCAGTGCTCGCCCGGGTAGAGATACGCAGTATTTT; cdr3_aa: CSARPGRDTQYF
v_call: TRBV7-2; d_call: -; j_call: TRBJ1-4; clone_size: few; cdr3_nt: TGTGCCAGCAGCTTAGCGAGTTTTGAAAAACTGTTTTTT; cdr3_aa: CASSLASFEKLFF
v_call: TRBV6-1; d_call: -; j_call: TRBJ1-1; clone_size: -; cdr3_nt: TGTGCCAGCAGTGAACTTGGACAGCTGACTGAAGCTTTCTTT; cdr3_aa: CASSELGQLTEAFF
v_call: TRBV28; d_call: -; j_call: TRBJ1-4; clone_size: many; cdr3_nt: TGTGCCAGCAGTTCGCTGGGAGAAAAACTGTTTTTT; cdr3_aa: CASSSLGEKLFF
v_call: TRBV5-1; d_call: -; j_call: TRBJ2-2; clone_size: -; cdr3_nt: TGCGCCAGCAGCTTGCTGCCCCAGGGGAACACCGGGGAGCTGTTTTTT; cdr3_aa: CASSLLPQGNTGELFF
v_call: TRBV28; d_call: -; j_call: TRBJ1-5; clone_size: -; cdr3_nt: TGTGCCAGCAGTGGACCGGGTCAGCCCCAGCATTTT; cdr3_aa: CASSGPGQPQHF